This entry lists 18 T cell receptor beta chains sequenced from one sample in a study of blood T cell repertoires in COVID-19. Some clones are missing from TCRdb's copy, which holds only in-frame ones; the method was immunoSEQ multiplex PCR. The sample lists under 250,000 clones; about 85% were seen once. Material: peripheral blood. All receptors come from a man aged 18 to 29 with active or convalescent COVID-19.

This rearrangement joins TRBV4-1 to TRBJ1-2; TRBD1 might be the D (5 bases). The CDR3 spans 14 residues. V lost 1 base, J lost 7 bases, and 13 bases lay in between. The germline V gene encodes CDR1 MGHRA and CDR2 YSYEKL. CDR3 residues: CASSQVDSEGGYTF. The CDR3, as DNA: TGCGCCAGCAGCCAAGTCGACAGTGAAGGTGGCTACACCTTC.

The chain uses TRBV2 and TRBJ2-7, with D tentatively TRBD2 (6 bases). The CDR3 runs to 14 residues. Per germline, CDR1 SNHLY and CDR2 FYNNEI. V shed 6 bases and J shed 0 bases, with 12 bases lying between them. CDR3 sequence reads: CASRDSGLSYEQYF. Here the CDR3 DNA reads TGTGCCAGCAGAGATAGCGGCCTCTCCTACGAGCAGTACTTC.

The V gene is TRBV2, the J gene TRBJ1-6; no clear D. Trimming took off 6 bases at V and 0 bases at J, with 12 bases between the two ends. The CDR3 has 16 residues. The germline V gene encodes CDR1 SNHLY and CDR2 FYNNEI. The CDR3 protein is CASRSSTSSYNSPLHF. CDR3 nucleotide sequence: TGTGCCAGCAGGTCATCTACGAGCTCCTATAATTCACCCCTCCACTTT.

This chain uses TRBV13 with TRBJ2-7; D is unclear. The CDR3 covers 12 residues. Trimming stripped 4 bases from V and 6 bases from J, with 10 bases between. Germline V CDR1 and CDR2: PRHDT, FYEKMQ (reference sequence). In DNA, the CDR3 is TGTGCCAGCAGCTCAAGCTCTCGCGAGCAGTACTTC. This sequence encodes CASSSSSREQYF.

The chain combines TRBV11-2 with TRBJ2-7, with a weak D call TRBD1 (5 bases). Trimming pared 5 bases from V and 1 base from J, leaving 18 bases between. Germline V CDR1 and CDR2: SGHAT, FQNNGV. The CDR3 loop spans 16 amino acids. CDR3 sequence: CASSLKGRTLSYEQYF. The CDR3 DNA sequence: TGTGCCAGCAGCCTAAAGGGGCGGACACTATCCTACGAGCAGTACTTC.

CDR3 loop: CASGDRGNYGYTF. The CDR3 bases are TGTGCCAGCGGTGACAGGGGCAACTATGGCTACACCTTC. The chain carries TRBV6-6 and TRBJ1-2; the match to TRBD1 covers 8 bases. Germline V CDR1 and CDR2: MNHNY, SVGAGI (reference sequence). V trimming: 8 bases; J trimming: 2 bases; junction bases outside the gene matches: 4. This CDR3 is 13 amino acids long.

The V gene is TRBV28, the J gene TRBJ1-5, with D tentatively TRBD1 (5 bases). The CDR3 is 14 amino acids. V was clipped by 4 bases and J by 0 bases, with 7 bases between them. Germline values: CDR1 MDHEN, CDR2 SYDVKM. CDR3 bases: TGTGCCAGCAGTTCCGGACATAGCAATCAGCCCCAGCATTTT. Encoded protein: CASSSGHSNQPQHF.

The V and J genes are TRBV7-9 and TRBJ1-1, with TRBD1 matching over 7 bases. J was trimmed by 3 bases and V by 3 bases; bases with no gene match: 4. The CDR3 consists of 14 residues. Germline assignment: CDR1 SEHNR and CDR2 FQNEAQ (reference sequence). The CDR3, as DNA: TGTGCCAGCAGCTTTTCCACAGGGGACACTGAAGCTTTCTTT. Translating it yields CASSFSTGDTEAFF.

V and J are TRBV12-5 and TRBJ1-6, with 7 bases aligning to TRBD1. V shed 6 bases, J shed 7 bases, and the junction held 6 bases outside the gene matches. The CDR3 consists of 14 residues. Germline values: CDR1 LGHNT, CDR2 FRNRAP. This CDR3 is CASGRGQKNSPLHF. The CDR3 coding sequence is TGTGCTAGTGGCCGGGGACAGAAGAATTCACCCCTCCACTTT. Drawing the rest from reference TRBV12-5 and TRBJ1-6, the complete variable domain is DARVTQTPRHKVTEMGQEVTMRCQPILGHNTVFWYRQTMMQGLELLAYFRNRAPLDDSGMPKDRFSAEMPDATLATLKIQPSEPRDSAVYFCASGRGQKNSPLHFGNGTRLTVT.

The rearrangement joins TRBV7-2 to TRBJ1-1; D is perhaps TRBD1 (6 bases). V lost 5 bases and J 0 bases, leaving 10 bases between the germline ends. The germline V gene has CDR1 SGHTA and CDR2 FQGNSA. The CDR3 extends over 14 amino acids. CDR3 DNA sequence: TGTGCCAGCAGCCCCAGGGGTATGAACACTGAAGCTTTCTTT. Its translation: CASSPRGMNTEAFF.

The chain is built from TRBV6-2 or TRBV6-3 and TRBJ2-1; tentative D call: TRBD1 (5 bases). Germline V gene data show CDR1 as MNHEY and CDR2 as SVGEGT. With 4 bases removed from V and 7 bases from J, the gap between germline ends came to 14 bases. The CDR3 is 14 amino acids. The CDR3 reads CASSSQGNWNEQFF. The CDR3 DNA reads as TGTGCCAGCAGTTCGCAGGGTAACTGGAATGAGCAGTTCTTC.

The chain links TRBV20-1 to TRBJ2-3; D unresolved. V was pared by 0 bases and J by 15 bases, with 10 bases between. The CDR3 is 10 amino acids. Germline CDR1 and CDR2: DFQATT and SNEGSKA (reference sequence). The CDR3 sequence: CSARDLNPYF. DNA for the CDR3: TGCAGTGCTAGAGATCTAAACCCTTATTTT.

V gene TRBV6-1 combines with J gene TRBJ2-1; D is perhaps TRBD1 (5 bases). V dropped 3 bases and J dropped 1 base, with 10 bases sitting between them. CDR1 and CDR2 (germline): MNHNS, SASEGT. CDR3 size: 15 residues. The CDR3 DNA is TGTGCCAGCAGTGAGGGCAGGGCTTCCTACAATGAGCAGTTCTTC. It is translated as CASSEGRASYNEQFF.

The V call is TRBV10-3, the J call TRBJ2-7; 12 bases map to TRBD1. Germline V CDR1 and CDR2: ENHRY, SYGVKD. The CDR3 spans 17 residues. The V gene end was trimmed by 5 bases and the J gene end by 2 bases; junction bases not matched to a gene: 10. The CDR3 loop is CAISRSGTGGAPYEQYF. The CDR3 nucleotides read TGTGCCATCAGTAGGTCCGGGACAGGGGGCGCGCCCTACGAGCAGTACTTC.

This chain connects TRBV2 to TRBJ2-1; 7 bases align to TRBD2. The CDR3 has 14 residues. With V trimmed by 7 bases and J by 12 bases, 15 bases remained unmatched. Germline CDR1 is SNHLY and CDR2 is FYNNEI. As DNA, the CDR3 is TGTGCCAGCAATGGTCCAGCGGGACGGAGTCCGCAGTTCTTC. The encoded protein is CASNGPAGRSPQFF.

The chain has TRBV29-1 and TRBJ2-1, with 12 bases that match TRBD2. The V and J ends lost 5 bases and 15 bases, in that order; junction bases with no gene match: 8. Germline V CDR1 and CDR2: SQVTM, ANQGSEA. The CDR3 has 12 amino acids. This CDR3 reads CSVLAGGPLMFF. CDR3 bases: TGCAGCGTTCTAGCGGGAGGGCCTTTGATGTTCTTC.

The CDR3 region is CASSPGLSQETQYF. The CDR3 DNA reads TGTGCCAGCAGCCCGGGACTGTCACAAGAGACCCAGTACTTC. V and J are TRBV7-2 and TRBJ2-5, with D maybe TRBD2 (6 bases). Per germline, CDR1 SGHTA and CDR2 FQGNSA. V was cut by 5 bases and J by 2 bases, with 12 bases left in between. The CDR3 extends over 14 amino acids.

The rearrangement links TRBV7-2 to TRBJ1-3, with D perhaps matching TRBD1 (5 bases). The CDR3 is 15 residues long. Germline assignment: CDR1 SGHTA and CDR2 FQGNSA. V was pared by 5 bases and J by 0 bases, with 11 bases between. The CDR3 DNA reads TGTGCCAGCAGCCAGACAGTCAGCTCTGGAAACACCATATATTTT. This codes for CASSQTVSSGNTIYF.